The 22 T cell receptor beta chains reported below all come from one sample, sequenced in a study of blood T cell repertoires in COVID-19. TCRdb's table, derived via immunoSEQ multiplex PCR, lists solely in-frame clones and lacks some. The sample lists some 120,000 clones; around 81% were seen once. The specimen was peripheral blood. These receptors originate from a human donor in a cohort sampled during active COVID-19.

This clone appeared a single time. V usage is TRBV4-2 and J usage is TRBJ2-7; 9 positions agree with TRBD1. CDR1 and CDR2 from the germline V gene are LGHNA and YNFKEQ. The junction had 9 bases not matched to a gene; V was cut back by 3 bases and J by 6 bases. The CDR3 runs to 15 residues. CDR3 coding DNA: TGTGCCAGCAGCCAGGCCTCCTGGACAGGGGTCGAGCAGTACTTC. Protein: CASSQASWTGVEQYF.

The chain joins TRBV27 to TRBJ1-3; the match to TRBD1 covers 7 bases. This CDR3 has 16 residues. Losses at the gene ends were 6 bases for V and 1 base for J; bases not matched to a gene: 9. CDR1 and CDR2 from the germline V gene are MNHEY and SMNVEV (reference sequence). The CDR3 sequence: CASRKGQRGSGNTIYF. CDR3 nucleotide sequence: TGTGCCAGCAGAAAGGGACAGAGAGGTTCTGGAAACACCATATATTTT.

V gene TRBV3-1 (or the pseudogene TRBV3-2) combines with J gene TRBJ2-5, with TRBD2 matching over 8 bases. This CDR3 contains 13 residues. Germline lookup yields CDR1 LGHDT and CDR2 YNNKEL (reference sequence). V shed 1 base and J 7 bases; nucleotides not matched to a gene: 2. The CDR3 nucleotides read TGTGCCAGCAGCCAAGTGCTAGCGGGGACCCAGTACTTC. It translates to CASSQVLAGTQYF.

As concerns this clone: Within the sample, other DNA sequences also encode this same CDR3. The gene calls are TRBV9 and TRBJ2-1; 7 bases fit TRBD1. CDR1 SGDLS and CDR2 YYNGEE come from the germline V gene. V dropped 3 bases and J dropped 6; count of bases not matched to a gene: 6. The CDR3 is 14 residues long. The CDR3, as DNA: TGTGCCAGCAGCGCCCGAACAGGGGTCAATGAGCAGTTCTTC. Its protein product is CASSARTGVNEQFF. Full variable domain (missing parts from reference TRBV9 and TRBJ2-1): DSGVTQTPKHLITATGQRVTLRCSPRSGDLSVYWYQQSLDQGLQFLIQYYNGEERAKGNILERFSAQQFPDLHSELNLSSLELGDSALYFCASSARTGVNEQFFGPGTRLTVL.

This clone has only a few counts. The chain employs TRBV4-1 and TRBJ2-7; no reliable D call. Trimming took 2 bases from V and 3 from J, leaving 11 bases between them. The CDR3 is 14 residues long. The germline gives CDR1 MGHRA, CDR2 YSYEKL. The CDR3 nucleotides read TGCGCCAGCAGCCAATTACGTATTAGCTACGAGCAGTACTTC. This translates into CASSQLRISYEQYF.

The chain has TRBV10-3 and TRBJ2-1; the match to TRBD1 covers 7 bases. The CDR3 consists of 12 residues. The junction had 1 base not matched to a gene; V was cut back by 1 base and J by 10 bases. Germline lookup yields CDR1 ENHRY and CDR2 SYGVKD. The CDR3 DNA reads as TGTGCCATCAGTGAGTTGACAGGGGAGCAGTTCTTC. Translating gives CAISELTGEQFF.

The chain recombines TRBV29-1 with TRBJ1-1; D unresolved. This CDR3 comprises 12 residues. The germline V and J ends were trimmed by 2 bases and 3 bases, with 7 bases remaining between them. The germline gives CDR1 SQVTM, CDR2 ANQGSEA. The DNA of the CDR3 is TGCAGCGTTGAACTAATGGACACTGAAGCTTTCTTT. Translated: CSVELMDTEAFF.

The chain carries TRBV4-1 and TRBJ1-1; D perhaps matches TRBD1 (5 bases). Trimming pared 2 bases from V and 0 bases from J, leaving 16 bases between. Per the germline V gene, CDR1 is MGHRA and CDR2 is YSYEKL. This CDR3 spans 17 amino acids. CDR3 sequence (DNA): TGCGCCAGCAGCCAAATAAGCAGGGTTCATATGAACACTGAAGCTTTCTTT. It yields the protein CASSQISRVHMNTEAFF.

This rearrangement joins TRBV5-1 to TRBJ2-1, with 11 bases fitting TRBD2. The J segment lost 5 bases and the V segment lost 1 base, leaving 5 bases of the junction unmatched. The CDR3 spans 16 residues. CDR1 is SGHRS and CDR2 is YFSETQ in the germline V gene. The CDR3 spells CASSLPGLADNNEQFF. The CDR3 DNA is TGCGCCAGCAGCTTGCCGGGACTAGCGGACAACAATGAGCAGTTCTTC. Full variable domain (outside the CDR3, taken from reference TRBV5-1 and TRBJ2-1): KAGVTQTPRYLIKTRGQQVTLSCSPISGHRSVSWYQQTPGQGLQFLFEYFSETQRNKGNFPGRFSGRQFSNSRSEMNVSTLELGDSALYLCASSLPGLADNNEQFFGPGTRLTVL.

This clone showed up just a few times. The chain has TRBV6-5 and TRBJ1-6; perhaps TRBD1 as D (6 bases). This CDR3 is built from 13 residues. From germline, CDR1 is MNHEY and CDR2 SVGAGI. With 6 bases removed from V and 10 bases from J, the gap between germline ends came to 13 bases. CDR3 nucleotides: TGTGCCAGCAGGAAAACAGGGAACTCACCCCTCCACTTT. Residues: CASRKTGNSPLHF.

This chain's CDR3 is CASSPEGIGQPQHF. The CDR3 nucleotides are TGTGCCAGCTCACCGGAGGGGATAGGTCAGCCCCAGCATTTT. The gene calls are TRBV18 and TRBJ1-5; D might be TRBD1 (5 bases). The germline V and J ends were trimmed by 3 bases and 6 bases, with 12 bases remaining between them. CDR1 is KGHSH, CDR2 LQKENI, per germline. The length of the CDR3 is 14 residues. The full variable domain, with the rest looked up from reference TRBV18 and TRBJ1-5, is NAGVMQNPRHLVRRRGQEARLRCSPMKGHSHVYWYRQLPEEGLKFMVYLQKENIIDESGMPKERFSAEFPKEGPSILRIQQVVRGDSAAYFCASSPEGIGQPQHFGDGTRLSIL.

This clone was detected a few times. The J gene is TRBJ2-7, the V gene TRBV19, with D maybe TRBD1 (6 bases). The germline V and J ends were trimmed by 1 base and 3 bases, with 10 bases remaining between them. The V gene's germline CDR1 is LNHDA and CDR2 SQIVND (reference sequence). This CDR3 spans 14 amino acids. CDR3 nucleotide sequence: TGTGCCAGTAGTATAGGGGGACATGGCTACGAGCAGTACTTC. Protein sequence: CASSIGGHGYEQYF.

This clone has just one count. The rearrangement joins TRBV30 to TRBJ1-2; 7 bases map to TRBD1. CDR1 is GTSNPN, CDR2 SVGIG, per germline (reference sequence). The CDR3 spans 15 residues. V shed 3 bases, J shed 2 bases, and the junction held 9 bases outside the gene matches. This CDR3 is CAWRPRDSTNYGYTF. As DNA, the CDR3 is TGTGCCTGGAGGCCTCGGGACAGTACAAACTATGGCTACACCTTC.

This clone has only a few counts. The rearrangement links TRBV7-8 to TRBJ2-2; the D is unclear. The length of the CDR3 is 15 residues. CDR1 is SGHVS and CDR2 is FQNEAQ in the germline V gene. V lost 5 bases, J lost 4 bases, and 14 bases lay in between. The CDR3 spells CASSPRTGSTGELFF. CDR3 nucleotide sequence: TGTGCCAGCAGCCCCCGAACGGGTAGCACCGGGGAGCTGTTTTTT.

V and J are TRBV19 and TRBJ2-7, with TRBD2 matching 7 bases. V was pared by 5 bases and J by 3 bases, with 7 bases of the junction left unmatched. Looked up from germline, CDR1 is LNHDA and CDR2 is SQIVND (reference sequence). CDR3 length equals 14 residues. CDR3 sequence: CASSSRTGGYEQYF. The DNA of the CDR3 is TGTGCCAGTAGTTCTCGGACGGGGGGCTACGAGCAGTACTTC. The full variable domain, its missing parts supplied by reference TRBV19 and TRBJ2-7, is DGGITQSPKYLFRKEGQNVTLSCEQNLNHDAMYWYRQDPGQGLRLIYYSQIVNDFQKGDIAEGYSVSREKKESFPLTVTSAQKNPTAFYLCASSSRTGGYEQYFGPGTRLTVT.

The gene calls are TRBV9 and TRBJ1-2, with 8 bases aligning to TRBD1. From germline, CDR1 is SGDLS and CDR2 YYNGEE. The CDR3 spans 14 residues. V lost 3 bases to trimming and J lost 2 bases; unmatched junction nucleotides: 3. CDR3 sequence: CASSAGQGNYGYTF. The DNA of the CDR3 is TGTGCCAGCAGCGCAGGACAGGGAAACTATGGCTACACCTTC.

The chain joins TRBV7-8 to TRBJ2-3, with D maybe TRBD2 (6 bases). The CDR3 consists of 15 residues. Germline assignment: CDR1 SGHVS and CDR2 FQNEAQ. Trimming left V 1 base short and J 4 bases short, with 12 bases between. The CDR3 loop is CASSLVSRRADTQYF. CDR3 DNA: TGTGCCAGCAGCTTAGTTTCCAGGAGGGCAGATACGCAGTATTTT.

The rearrangement joins TRBV5-1 to TRBJ2-3; TRBD2 aligns across 8 bases. V lost 0 bases to trimming and J lost 1 base; unmatched junction nucleotides: 7. This CDR3 is 17 amino acids long. Germline lookup yields CDR1 SGHRS and CDR2 YFSETQ. CDR3 sequence: CASSLAEAGGRTDTQYF. DNA of the CDR3: TGCGCCAGCAGCTTGGCCGAGGCGGGGGGTCGCACAGATACGCAGTATTTT.

This chain joins TRBV18 and TRBJ2-7; D unresolved. The CDR3 covers 13 residues. V was clipped by 3 bases and J by 0 bases, with 6 bases between them. CDR1 is KGHSH, CDR2 LQKENI, per germline. CDR3 DNA: TGTGCCAGCTCACCTCTAGACTCCTACGAGCAGTACTTC. This sequence encodes CASSPLDSYEQYF.

This clone was seen just once. CDR3 DNA: TGTGCCAGCAGCTTAGGGGGCGGACAGGTCCGTTATGGCTACACCTTC. This sequence encodes CASSLGGGQVRYGYTF. The V call is TRBV7-9, the J call TRBJ1-2, with 7 nucleotides matching TRBD1. The CDR3 has 16 amino acids. V trimming: 1 base; J trimming: 5 bases; junction bases outside the gene matches: 10. The germline V gene encodes CDR1 SEHNR and CDR2 FQNEAQ (reference sequence).

The chain couples TRBV7-8 to TRBJ2-6; D may be TRBD2 (5 bases). Germline V CDR1 and CDR2: SGHVS, FQNEAQ. V gave up 10 bases and J gave up 0 bases, with 13 bases separating them. The CDR3 has 15 residues. The CDR3 loop is CATSPGVSGANVLTF. In DNA form, the CDR3 reads TGTGCCACCTCGCCCGGGGTCTCTGGGGCCAACGTCCTGACTTTC.

The V and J genes are TRBV7-9 and TRBJ1-3; no clear D. Trimming shortened V by 4 bases and J by 0 bases, and 13 bases separated the two germline ends. The CDR3 runs to 16 residues. The germline CDR1 and CDR2 sequences are SEHNR and FQNEAQ (reference sequence). CDR3 region: CASSSLGVNSGNTIYF. The DNA of the CDR3 is TGTGCCAGCAGCTCCCTCGGGGTTAACTCTGGAAACACCATATATTTT.